This T cell receptor (beta chain) derives from a study of T cells in localized non-small cell lung cancer. Findings of the study overall: Out of the top 100 tumor clones, a median roughly 50 were seen in adjacent lung. The study found T cell clonality highest in uninvolved adjacent lung, above tumor.

This clone was observed a single time. Its antigen is as yet unknown. Data came from immunoSEQ multiplex PCR; TCRdb stores just in-frame clones and leaves some out. The sample shows approximately 100,000 clones, approximately 90% of them seen only once. Germline V gene data show CDR1 as MDHEN and CDR2 as SYDVKM. The CDR3 is 15 amino acids. V gave up 2 bases and J gave up 4 bases, with 12 bases separating them. The TCR sequence derives from a woman aged 35 to 70 with stage II squamous cell lung carcinoma. This material consisted of PBMCs, taken before any cancer treatment. The genes are TRBV28 and TRBJ1-5; tentatively, D is TRBD1 (5 bases). The DNA for the CDR3 is TGTGCCAGCAGTTTACCAGGGAAATGGAATCAGCCCCAGCATTTT. Translation gives CASSLPGKWNQPQHF.